The 29 T cell receptor beta chains listed next were all sequenced from one sample in a study of blood T cells in healthy people across ages. A second roughly 7 to 12 cycle PCR used barcoded and J-beta primers. One entry per CDR3 protein results from TCRdb running MiXCR on the 5' RACE reads. This table holds approximately 320,000 distinct CDR3 sequences, roughly 27% found once. Sample: blood. The receptors were gathered from a woman in her sixties or seventies in good health.

The J gene is TRBJ2-3, the V gene TRBV3-1, with 9 nucleotides matching TRBD2. There are 16 residues in the CDR3. Trimming at V came to 4 bases and at J to 1 base, leaving 6 bases not matched to a gene. Germline V gene lookup returns CDR1 LGHDT and CDR2 YNNKEL (reference sequence). The CDR3 nucleotides are TGTGCCAGCAGCCCCGGGACTAGCTTGGGCACAGATACGCAGTATTTT. Protein product: CASSPGTSLGTDTQYF.

V gene TRBV6-1 combines with J gene TRBJ2-5; D is perhaps TRBD1 or TRBD2 (6 bases each). This CDR3 is 13 amino acids long. Germline lookup yields CDR1 MNHNS and CDR2 SASEGT. Trimming took 5 bases from V and 11 from J, leaving 18 bases between them. CDR3 in DNA: TGTGCCAGCAGTCCAGGGGCAGTACGGGAGCAGTACTTC. Translation gives CASSPGAVREQYF.

This clonotype was seen a few times. The chain combines TRBV28 with TRBJ2-5, with TRBD2 identical over 9 bases. Germline V gives CDR1 MDHEN, CDR2 SYDVKM. The CDR3 length is 16 residues. V shed 2 bases and J 11 bases; nucleotides not matched to a gene: 15. This CDR3 is CASSLGSGGPFYEQYF. CDR3 in DNA: TGTGCCAGCAGTTTAGGTAGCGGGGGACCTTTCTATGAGCAGTACTTC.

The chain uses TRBV29-1 and TRBJ1-2, with 7 bases matching TRBD1. With V trimmed by 8 bases and J by 4 bases, 7 bases remained unmatched. The CDR3 sequence is 12 residues long. Per the germline V gene, CDR1 is SQVTM and CDR2 is ANQGSEA. The CDR3 protein is CSTLGTAYGYTF. The DNA of the CDR3 is TGCAGCACACTCGGGACAGCCTATGGCTACACCTTC.

V gene TRBV20-1 combines with J gene TRBJ2-1; D gene unclear. The V end lost 6 bases, the J end lost 4 bases, and 13 bases lay between the germline ends. The CDR3 has 13 residues. In germline, CDR1 is DFQATT, CDR2 SNEGSKA (reference sequence). The CDR3 protein is CSADPLGYNEQFF. The DNA for the CDR3 is TGCAGTGCCGACCCCCTAGGATACAATGAGCAGTTCTTC.

The CDR3 DNA follows: TGTGCCAGCAGTGACTCGCCCCCGGTAACTAATGAAAAACTGTTTTTT. Amino acids: CASSDSPPVTNEKLFF. This sequence joins TRBV12-3 or TRBV12-4 and TRBJ1-4; D is ambiguous. V was cut by 5 bases and J by 1 base, with 14 bases left in between. The CDR3 runs 16 residues.

This chain joins TRBV29-1 and TRBJ2-5, with D tentatively TRBD2 (7 bases). The CDR3 spans 13 residues. From germline, CDR1 is SQVTM and CDR2 ANQGSEA. CDR3 bases: TGCACCGGGGGCGGGGGAACCTCTGAGACCCAGTACTTC. This encodes CTGGGGTSETQYF.

The chain has TRBV20-1 and TRBJ1-2; D is perhaps TRBD1 (5 bases). This CDR3 has 14 residues. The germline V gene has CDR1 DFQATT and CDR2 SNEGSKA (reference sequence). Trimming took off 6 bases at V and 8 bases at J, with 22 bases between the two ends. The CDR3 reads CSAMGSPAGKGYTF. The CDR3, as DNA: TGCAGTGCCATGGGGTCGCCGGCAGGGAAAGGCTACACCTTC.

A word on this clonotype: A read error may produce the germline difference seen at one junction end. The chain combines TRBV7-3 with TRBJ1-1; D not resolved. The V gene's germline CDR1 is SGHTA and CDR2 FQGTGA. There are 13 residues in the CDR3. The CDR3 DNA sequence: TGTGCCAGCAGCATTGGCGGGAACACTGGAGCTTTCTTT. Its protein is CASSIGGNTGAFF.

The genes are TRBV3-1 and TRBJ2-5; TRBD2 might be the D (5 bases). V lost 7 bases and J 2 bases, leaving 11 bases between the germline ends. Looked up from germline, CDR1 is LGHDT and CDR2 is YNNKEL (reference sequence). CDR3 length: 13 amino acids. For the CDR3, the DNA is TGTGCCAGCAAGGCTAGCCTACAAGAGACCCAGTACTTC. It yields the protein CASKASLQETQYF.

A few counts support this clonotype. The CDR3 region is CASSRGQVDNYGYAF. CDR3 bases: TGTGCCAGCAGCAGGGGACAGGTTGATAACTATGGCTACGCCTTC. V gene TRBV21-1 combines with J gene TRBJ1-2; TRBD1 was called by the table and not checked on the DNA. TRBV21-1 is a pseudogene locus. The CDR3 contains 15 residues.

The chain carries TRBV11-3 and TRBJ2-1; D perhaps matches TRBD2 (5 bases). The length of the CDR3 is 14 residues. CDR1 and CDR2 from the germline V gene are SGHNT and YENEEA. Trimming cost V 5 bases and J 3 bases, with 11 bases left between them. The DNA for the CDR3 is TGTGCCAGCAGCCCGTCCCGGGACTACAATGAGCAGTTCTTC. This sequence encodes CASSPSRDYNEQFF.

This clonotype has just a few counts. This chain links TRBV12-3 or TRBV12-4 with TRBJ1-6; 7 nucleotides align to TRBD1. This CDR3 spans 15 amino acids. Trimming cost V 6 bases and J 7 bases; bases outside gene matches: 9. The CDR3 bases are TGTGCCAGCAGCCGACAGGGCAGGGGGAATTCACCCCTCCACTTT. This codes for CASSRQGRGNSPLHF.

The chain uses TRBV20-1 and TRBJ2-7, with 7 bases that match TRBD1. The CDR3 is made up of 14 amino acids. Looked up from germline, CDR1 is DFQATT and CDR2 is SNEGSKA (reference sequence). Trimming cost V 6 bases and J 2 bases; bases outside gene matches: 10. CDR3 region: CSAAGDRATYEQYF. CDR3 DNA sequence: TGCAGTGCGGCCGGCGACAGGGCAACCTACGAGCAGTACTTC.

The chain is built from TRBV7-2 and TRBJ1-6; D remains ambiguous. Germline-derived CDR1 and CDR2 are SGHTA and FQGNSA. Trimming shortened V by 3 bases and J by 8 bases, and 14 bases separated the two germline ends. This CDR3 is built from 15 residues. The DNA of the CDR3 is TGTGCCAGCAGCTTGGTTGAGGGCGGAGATTCACCCCTCCACTTT. Amino acids: CASSLVEGGDSPLHF.

The chain uses TRBV7-2 and TRBJ1-1; D is unresolved. The germline V and J ends were trimmed by 2 bases and 0 bases, with 10 bases remaining between them. Germline values: CDR1 SGHTA, CDR2 FQGNSA. The CDR3 has 15 amino acids. The CDR3: CASSLMPQMNTEAFF. CDR3 in DNA: TGTGCCAGCAGCTTAATGCCCCAGATGAACACTGAAGCTTTCTTT.

The chain is built from TRBV24-1 and TRBJ2-1, with unresolved D. Germline CDR1 KGHDR, CDR2 SFDVKD. The CDR3 has 16 amino acids. V lost 4 bases, J lost 0 bases, and 12 bases lay in between. The CDR3, as DNA: TGTGCCACCAGTGACCCTGACCCGAACTCCTACAATGAGCAGTTCTTC. Amino acid sequence: CATSDPDPNSYNEQFF.

This clonotype was detected a few times. This chain joins TRBV2 and TRBJ2-3; the D is unclear. The V end lost 3 bases, the J end lost 0 bases, and 7 bases lay between the germline ends. The CDR3 runs 14 residues. Germline V gene lookup returns CDR1 SNHLY and CDR2 FYNNEI. CDR3 in DNA: TGTGCCAGCAGTGATTTGGACAGCACAGATACGCAGTATTTT. It yields the protein CASSDLDSTDTQYF.

This clonotype was detected only a few times. The J gene is TRBJ2-2, the V gene TRBV7-2; the D gene could be TRBD1 or TRBD2 (5 bases each). CDR3 length: 16 residues. Per the germline V gene, CDR1 is SGHTA and CDR2 is FQGNSA. V dropped 3 bases and J dropped 1 base, with 12 bases sitting between them. The CDR3 region is CASSFPRAGNTGELFF. The CDR3 nucleotides are TGTGCCAGCAGCTTCCCCAGGGCGGGGAACACCGGGGAGCTGTTTTTT.

The chain couples TRBV20-1 to TRBJ2-7; 7 nucleotides line up with TRBD2. The ends lost 1 base at V and 2 bases at J; junction bases unmatched: 8. Germline values: CDR1 DFQATT, CDR2 SNEGSKA (reference sequence). The CDR3 covers 15 residues. The CDR3 region has the DNA TGCAGTGCTAGAGCCGTTAGCGGGCGTACCTACGAGCAGTACTTC. Protein: CSARAVSGRTYEQYF.

The gene calls are TRBV7-2 and TRBJ2-5; 9 nucleotides match TRBD2. Germline CDR1 and CDR2: SGHTA and FQGNSA. Trimming at V came to 1 base and at J to 6 bases, leaving 6 bases not matched to a gene. The CDR3 has 15 amino acids. CDR3 sequence: CASSLGAGGSKTQYF. The CDR3 nucleotides read TGTGCCAGCAGCTTAGGGGCGGGAGGGTCAAAGACCCAGTACTTC.

This clonotype was counted between two and nine times. Here the CDR3 DNA reads TGCGCCAGCAGCGGGACAGACTCCTATGGCTACACCTTC. It yields the protein CASSGTDSYGYTF. This sequence joins TRBV5-1 and TRBJ1-2, with 7 bases fitting TRBD1. The germline V gene encodes CDR1 SGHRS and CDR2 YFSETQ. The CDR3 spans 13 residues. The V and J ends lost 4 bases and 4 bases, in that order; junction bases with no gene match: 4.

The V and J genes are TRBV6-5 and TRBJ1-1; possibly TRBD1 for D (5 bases). This CDR3 comprises 15 residues. Deletions cut 3 bases from V and 0 bases from J, with 11 bases between. Per the germline V gene, CDR1 is MNHEY and CDR2 is SVGAGI. The CDR3 loop is CASSYSRAMNTEAFF. CDR3 DNA sequence: TGTGCCAGCAGTTATTCCAGGGCTATGAACACTGAAGCTTTCTTT.

The chain recombines TRBV5-1 with TRBJ2-2; either TRBD1 or TRBD2 may fit D (6 bases each). Deletions cut 5 bases from V and 0 bases from J, with 11 bases between. Germline CDR1 is SGHRS and CDR2 is YFSETQ. There are 15 residues in the CDR3. CDR3 coding DNA: TGCGCCAGCAGGGAGGGGGTTTCGAACACCGGGGAGCTGTTTTTT. Its protein is CASREGVSNTGELFF. Based on the CDR3 plus reference TRBV5-1 and TRBJ2-2, the full variable domain is KAGVTQTPRYLIKTRGQQVTLSCSPISGHRSVSWYQQTPGQGLQFLFEYFSETQRNKGNFPGRFSGRQFSNSRSEMNVSTLELGDSALYLCASREGVSNTGELFFGEGSRLTVL.

The chain carries TRBV4-1 and TRBJ2-7, with D unresolved. The CDR3 runs 14 residues. Germline CDR1 reads MGHRA; CDR2 reads YSYEKL. V was cut by 1 base and J by 6 bases, with 13 bases left in between. The CDR3 region has the DNA TGCGCCAGCAGCCAAGGGGAACTCCTGGTCGAGCAGTACTTC. Translation gives CASSQGELLVEQYF.

This clonotype was observed a few times. The V call is TRBV5-6, the J call TRBJ2-5, with a possible D match to TRBD2 (7 bases). The V gene's germline CDR1 is SGHDT and CDR2 YYEEEE. This CDR3 is 15 amino acids long. Trimming stripped 3 bases from V and 4 bases from J, with 16 bases between. CDR3 region: CASSSPWRGGETQYF. The DNA of the CDR3 is TGTGCCAGCAGCTCTCCTTGGAGGGGGGGAGAGACCCAGTACTTC.

This chain uses TRBV6-4 with TRBJ2-3; 7 bases match TRBD2. This CDR3 is built from 13 residues. V was clipped by 3 bases and J by 8 bases; unmatched bases: 5. CDR1 MRHNA and CDR2 SNTAGT come from the germline V gene. CDR3 coding DNA: TGTGCCAGCAGTGAAGAAGAGCGGGGTACGCAGTATTTT. Its protein is CASSEEERGTQYF.

Turning to this clonotype: The CDR3 carries no conserved terminal phenylalanine or tryptophan, so it likely arises from a read error. This rearrangement joins TRBV4-2 to TRBJ2-5, with no clear D. Germline-derived CDR1 and CDR2 are LGHNA and YNFKEQ. Trimming stripped 0 bases from V and 11 bases from J, with 22 bases between. CDR3 size: 16 residues. The CDR3 loop reads CASSQDRASSSYEQYL. CDR3 bases: TGTGCCAGCAGCCAAGATCGGGCCTCCTCGTCCTACGAACAGTACCTC.

This clonotype was detected only a few times. The CDR3 protein is CSVQWGGGAQWVQYF. CDR3 DNA sequence: TGCAGCGTACAGTGGGGGGGAGGTGCCCAATGGGTGCAGTACTTC. The rearrangement uses TRBV29-1 and TRBJ2-5; TRBD2 agrees at 7 bases. The length of the CDR3 is 15 residues. Per the germline V gene, CDR1 is SQVTM and CDR2 is ANQGSEA. V shed 6 bases and J 11 bases; nucleotides not matched to a gene: 21. The full variable domain, with the rest looked up from reference TRBV29-1 and TRBJ2-5, is SAVISQKPSRDICQRGTSLTIQCQVDSQVTMMFWYRQQPGQSLTLIATANQGSEATYESGFVIDKFPISRPNLTFSTLTVSNMSPEDSSIYLCSVQWGGGAQWVQYFGPGTRLLVL.